This T cell receptor (beta chain) comes out of a study of T cell repertoires in cytomegalovirus infection. Study information: Public TCR beta signatures indicated both CMV infection and matching HLA type. Study-level results: Predominance within the ex vivo response was attributable to HLA-C-restricted CMV-specific TCR beta clonotypes. People with CMV and the relevant HLA were identified by cumulative public TCR beta family frequency.

In the case of this clonotype: Antigen: not known.

Using its own MiXCR run on the reads, TCRdb lists one record per CDR3 protein. The sample records roughly 150,000 distinct CDR3 sequences, roughly a quarter being singletons. The specimen sequenced was PBMCs. The clonotype originates from a human donor in good health (CMV status not recorded). Some clones in this sample may be carry-over from other donors' samples.

DNA for the CDR3: TGTGCCAGCTCACCCCTAGCCATCGAGCAGTACTTC. Translated: CASSPLAIEQYF. V is TRBV18 and J is TRBJ2-7; D is perhaps TRBD2 (5 bases). The CDR3 sequence is 12 residues long. Trimming took off 3 bases at V and 6 bases at J, with 9 bases between the two ends. Germline V CDR1 and CDR2: KGHSH, LQKENI.